Shown below are 7 T cell receptor beta chains from a single sample sequenced in a study of CD8+CD57+ T cells in acquired aplastic anemia. Profiles of TCR beta VDJ and CDR3 were generated from a genomic DNA template. TCRdb used MiXCR to reprocess the reads, holding one entry per CDR3 protein. The sample lists about 98,000 distinct CDR3 sequences, about 66% occurring once. Patients included in sequencing had previously demonstrated CD8+CD57+ cell expansion by flow cytometry. The sample taken for sequencing was sorted CD4+, CD8+, or CD8+CD57+ T cells (not recorded which) from PBMCs. These receptors originate from a human donor with aplastic anemia.

V usage is TRBV7-9 and J usage is TRBJ2-1, with no clear D. Germline CDR1 SEHNR, CDR2 FQNEAQ (reference sequence). Trimming removed 3 bases at V and 6 bases at J, with 3 bases between. The CDR3 extends over 11 amino acids. The CDR3, as DNA: TGTGCCAGCAGCTTTATCAATGAGCAGTTCTTC. Amino acids: CASSFINEQFF.

The J gene is TRBJ2-1, the V gene TRBV7-8; TRBD2 agrees at 14 bases. Germline V lookup: CDR1 SGHVS, CDR2 FQNEAQ. Trimming took 5 bases from V and 9 from J; bases not matched to a gene: 3. This CDR3 is 14 amino acids long. The CDR3 is CASSGTSGSGEQFF. The CDR3, as DNA: TGTGCCAGCAGCGGGACTAGCGGGAGTGGTGAGCAGTTCTTC.

The V gene is TRBV2, the J gene TRBJ2-5; 10 nucleotides align to TRBD2. The V and J ends lost 1 base and 9 bases, in that order; junction bases with no gene match: 8. This CDR3 is built from 15 residues. Germline V gene sequence: CDR1 SNHLY, CDR2 FYNNEI. The CDR3 coding sequence is TGTGCCAGCAGTGAAGGGACTAGCGGTTCAGGGGCCCAGTACTTC. Its translation: CASSEGTSGSGAQYF.

The chain couples TRBV7-2 to TRBJ2-7; a possible D gene is TRBD2 (6 bases). CDR1 SGHTA and CDR2 FQGNSA come from the germline V gene. The CDR3 is 14 amino acids. Deletions cut 0 bases from V and 6 bases from J, with 12 bases between. This CDR3 reads CASSLAVAGTEQYF. DNA of the CDR3: TGTGCCAGCAGCTTAGCGGTCGCGGGGACCGAGCAGTACTTC.

Remarks on this clonotype: The junction departs from germline at one end; a sequencing error may be responsible. The CDR3 reads CASSPNTQPTYEQYF. CDR3 DNA: TGCGCCAGCAGCCCGAACACACAACCGACCTACGAGCAGTACTTC. This chain connects TRBV7-6 to TRBJ2-7; D remains ambiguous. CDR1 is SGHVS and CDR2 is FNYEAQ in the germline V gene. The CDR3 sequence is 15 residues long.

V is TRBV20-1 and J is TRBJ2-7; TRBD2 might be the D (6 bases). The length of the CDR3 is 12 residues. V shed 5 bases and J shed 2 bases, with 10 bases lying between them. Germline CDR1 is DFQATT and CDR2 is SNEGSKA (reference sequence). The chain's CDR3 is CSAWDSPYEQYF. CDR3 DNA: TGCAGTGCTTGGGACTCTCCCTACGAGCAGTACTTC.

The chain uses TRBV25-1 and TRBJ1-1; no clear D gene. Per the germline V gene, CDR1 is MGHDK and CDR2 is SYGVNS. Trimming removed 8 bases at V and 7 bases at J, with 23 bases between. This CDR3 region has 15 residues. CDR3 coding DNA: TGTGCCAGCTCGACCGAGTCGATAGGTGGCGGTGAAGCTTTCTTT. Protein product: CASSTESIGGGEAFF.